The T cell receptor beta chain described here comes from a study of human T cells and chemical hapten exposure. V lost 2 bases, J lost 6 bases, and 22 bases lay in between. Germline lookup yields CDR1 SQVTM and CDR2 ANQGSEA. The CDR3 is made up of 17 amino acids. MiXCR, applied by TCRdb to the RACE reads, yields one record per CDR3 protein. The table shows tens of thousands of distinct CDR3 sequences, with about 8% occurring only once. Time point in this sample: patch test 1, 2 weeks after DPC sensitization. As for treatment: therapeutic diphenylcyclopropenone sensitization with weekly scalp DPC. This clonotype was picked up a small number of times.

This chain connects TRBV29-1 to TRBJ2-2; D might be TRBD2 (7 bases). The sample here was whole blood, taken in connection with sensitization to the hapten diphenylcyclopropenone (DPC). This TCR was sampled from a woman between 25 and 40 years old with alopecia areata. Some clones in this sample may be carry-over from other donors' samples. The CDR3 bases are TGCAGCGTTGAAATCCGAGGGGGGGCTAGTTGGGCCGGGGAGCTGTTTTTT. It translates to CSVEIRGGASWAGELFF.